A single sample is the source of the 28 T cell receptor beta chains below, sequenced in a study of regulatory T cells in long-lasting Graves disease. Indicated time point: newly diagnosed GD, antithyroid drugs for less than 3 months. RNA extracted from PBMCs served as the sequencing template. Building of the TCR beta libraries involved iRepertoire HTBI primers and Arm-PCR of CDR3 regions. MiXCR was run by TCRdb on the multiplex PCR reads, yielding one entry per CDR3 protein. The sample consists of 450,000 to 500,000 distinct CDR3 sequences, roughly 17% of them appearing once. This sample also belongs to another study, concerning T cells in Graves' hyperthyroidism and ophthalmopathy.

The sequencing used peripheral blood mononuclear cells (PBMCs), collected at new diagnosis, from a patient treated with antithyroid drugs. These receptors came from a man aged 35 to 55 with Graves disease.

This clonotype was seen a few times. The rearrangement uses TRBV5-1 and TRBJ2-7; 12 nucleotides match TRBD1. The CDR3 contains 15 residues. Germline values: CDR1 SGHRS, CDR2 YFSETQ. V dropped 4 bases and J dropped 4; count of bases not matched to a gene: 6. Here the CDR3 reads CASSIGTGGGYEQYF. For the CDR3, the DNA is TGCGCCAGCAGCATCGGGACAGGGGGCGGTTACGAGCAGTACTTC.

This clonotype was seen more than once but under ten times. V and J are TRBV6-2 or TRBV6-3 and TRBJ2-1; a possible D gene is TRBD1 (6 bases). V lost 7 bases, J lost 9 bases, and 19 bases lay in between. Per the germline V gene, CDR1 is MNHEY and CDR2 is SVGEGT. This CDR3 region has 14 residues. CDR3 sequence reads: CASTRPPQGVEQFF. The CDR3 nucleotides are TGTGCCAGCACCAGACCACCACAGGGTGTTGAGCAGTTCTTC.

In this sample, this clonotype turned up a few times. This chain connects TRBV10-3 to TRBJ2-6, with D maybe TRBD1 (5 bases). Between the trimmed V and J ends, which lost 7 bases and 0 bases, there was a span of 10 bases. The V gene's germline CDR1 is ENHRY and CDR2 SYGVKD. The CDR3 is 15 amino acids. The CDR3 DNA sequence: TGTGCCATCACCCCACAGGACTCTGGGGCCAACGTCCTGACTTTC. It specifies CAITPQDSGANVLTF.

This clonotype was picked up many times. This sequence joins TRBV6-2 or TRBV6-3 and TRBJ1-1; perhaps TRBD1 as D (6 bases). Germline V CDR1 and CDR2: MNHEY, SVGEGT. Trimming cost V 4 bases and J 3 bases, with 24 bases left between them. The CDR3 extends over 18 amino acids. CDR3 sequence (DNA): TGTGCCAGCAGTTCGCATTTAGGGGGGGGCACCTTGGACACTGAAGCTTTCTTT. The encoded protein is CASSSHLGGGTLDTEAFF.

The J gene is TRBJ1-2, the V gene TRBV12-3 or TRBV12-4; D is unclear. The CDR3 extends over 13 amino acids. The V and J ends lost 6 bases and 8 bases respectively, with 16 bases between them. CDR3 loop: CASSRAPRMGYTF. As DNA, the CDR3 is TGTGCCAGCAGCCGCGCCCCAAGAATGGGCTACACCTTC.

A word on this clonotype: This may come from a read error, since a much larger clone is one base off. CDR3 DNA sequence: TGTGCCAGCAGCGTTGGGACGGGAGGGTCCTACAATGAGCAGTACTTC. Its translation is CASSVGTGGSYNEQYF. This chain links TRBV7-9 with TRBJ2-7; 8 nucleotides line up with TRBD2. Germline V lookup: CDR1 SEHNR, CDR2 FQNEAQ (reference sequence). Losses at the gene ends were 5 bases for V and 7 bases for J; bases not matched to a gene: 16. The CDR3 is made up of 16 amino acids.

In this sample, this clonotype turned up a few times. V is TRBV24-1 and J is TRBJ2-7; a possible D gene is TRBD1 (6 bases). Trimming removed 4 bases at V and 3 bases at J, with 9 bases between. In germline, CDR1 is KGHDR, CDR2 SFDVKD. The CDR3 extends over 13 amino acids. The CDR3 loop reads CATSEPGDYEQYF. CDR3 DNA: TGTGCCACCAGTGAACCAGGGGACTACGAGCAGTACTTC.

This clonotype was recorded at least ten times. This chain joins TRBV30 and TRBJ1-1; possibly TRBD1 for D (5 bases). V was pared by 0 bases and J by 6 bases, with 14 bases between. The CDR3 sequence is 14 residues long. Germline-derived CDR1 and CDR2 are GTSNPN and SVGIG (reference sequence). For the CDR3, the DNA is TGTGCCTGGAGTGTACAACAAGGGGCAGCTGAAGCTTTCTTT. Its translation: CAWSVQQGAAEAFF.

This clonotype appeared many times. This chain connects TRBV7-9 to TRBJ2-1; D not certain. CDR1 SEHNR and CDR2 FQNEAQ come from the germline V gene (reference sequence). This CDR3 region has 13 residues. Trimming took off 2 bases at V and 4 bases at J, with 6 bases between the two ends. CDR3 nucleotides: TGTGCCAGCAGCTTAAACGATTACAATGAGCAGTTCTTC. This encodes CASSLNDYNEQFF.

This clonotype was observed a handful of times. The chain links TRBV30 to TRBJ2-7; 9 nucleotides align to TRBD2. The CDR3 is 16 amino acids. The junction had 12 bases not matched to a gene; V was cut back by 5 bases and J by 1 base. Germline V lookup: CDR1 GTSNPN, CDR2 SVGIG (reference sequence). CDR3 nucleotides: TGTGCCTGGGCCAAGGTAGCGGGAGTTGGGTCCTACGAGCAGTACTTC. Translated, it gives CAWAKVAGVGSYEQYF. Drawing the rest from reference TRBV30 and TRBJ2-7, the complete variable domain is SQTIHQWPATLVQPVGSPLSLECTVEGTSNPNLYWYRQAAGRGLQLLFYSVGIGQISSEVPQNLSASRPQDRQFILSSKKLLLSDSGFYLCAWAKVAGVGSYEQYFGPGTRLTVT.

This clonotype was seen a handful of times. The conserved closing phenylalanine or tryptophan is absent in this CDR3, likely reflecting a read error. This rearrangement joins TRBV7-9 to TRBJ2-7; weak D call: TRBD1 (5 bases). V was clipped by 0 bases and J by 1 base, with 7 bases between them. There are 14 residues in the CDR3. Germline V gives CDR1 SEHNR, CDR2 FQNEAQ (reference sequence). CDR3 protein: CASSLASGSYEQYS. In DNA, the CDR3 is TGTGCCAGCAGCTTAGCGTCAGGGTCCTACGAGCAGTACTCC.

V is TRBV10-1 and J is TRBJ2-5; possible D gene TRBD1, 6 bases. Germline values: CDR1 WNHNN, CDR2 SYGVQD (reference sequence). V was trimmed by 1 base and J by 3 bases, leaving 6 bases between them. The CDR3 is 13 residues long. CDR3 coding DNA: TGCGCCAGCAGTGAGTACAGGGAAGAGACCCAGTACTTC. It specifies CASSEYREETQYF.

At least ten counts were recorded for this clonotype. The rearrangement joins TRBV28 to TRBJ2-5; 10 bases match TRBD1. The germline V gene has CDR1 MDHEN and CDR2 SYDVKM. There are 17 residues in the CDR3. Trimming took 5 bases from V and 4 from J; bases not matched to a gene: 13. The CDR3 nucleotides read TGTGCCAGCAGTCTCCTTCCCGGACAGGGGGGGGTAGAGACCCAGTACTTC. Amino acids: CASSLLPGQGGVETQYF. Using reference TRBV28 and TRBJ2-5 for the parts outside the CDR3, the full variable domain is DVKVTQSSRYLVKRTGEKVFLECVQDMDHENMFWYRQDPGLGLRLIYFSYDVKMKEKGDIPEGYSVSREKKERFSLILESASTNQTSMYLCASSLLPGQGGVETQYFGPGTRLLVL.

In its sample, this clonotype was seen a few times. This chain joins TRBV6-2 or TRBV6-3 and TRBJ2-5, with D unclear. The CDR3 spans 13 residues. The V gene lost 4 bases and the J gene lost 0 bases, with 6 bases spanning the gap. Germline CDR1 reads MNHEY; CDR2 reads SVGEGT. The CDR3 DNA follows: TGTGCCAGCAGTTCGGGCTACCAAGAGACCCAGTACTTC. It translates to CASSSGYQETQYF.

With respect to this clonotype: The limits of the CDR3 on the DNA are not certain, so only TCRdb's listed CDR3 is given. The chain couples TRBV6-1 to TRBJ1-1. Germline CDR1 reads MNHNS; CDR2 reads SASEGT. From its first to its last residue, the CDR3 has 24 amino acids. CDR3 in amino acids: CASSNQTSMYLCASSLRRFVMAFF.

Regarding this clonotype: A much larger clone is a single base away; this may be a read error. This rearrangement joins TRBV7-8 to TRBJ2-5; no definite D call. The V end was cut by 1 base, the J end by 2 bases, with 11 bases between. The CDR3 consists of 15 residues. Looked up from germline, CDR1 is SGHVS and CDR2 is FQNEAQ. CDR3 amino acids: CASSLVGRPQETQYF. The CDR3 nucleotides read TGTGCCAGCAGCTTAGTAGGACGGCCGCAAGAGACCCAGTACTTC.

In its sample, this clonotype was seen a few times. The rearrangement links TRBV27 to TRBJ1-6; no clear D gene. CDR3 length: 16 residues. Germline assignment: CDR1 MNHEY and CDR2 SMNVEV (reference sequence). V lost 4 bases to trimming and J lost 8 bases, with 18 bases between them. The CDR3 sequence: CASSYRLGSWDSPLHF. The CDR3 DNA follows: TGTGCCAGCAGTTATCGCCTTGGATCCTGGGATTCACCCCTCCACTTT.

In the case of this clonotype: A single base separates this from a much larger clone, so it may be a read error. CDR3 residues: CASTPTEPNTGELFF. The CDR3 nucleotides read TGTGCCAGCACTCCGACAGAACCGAACACCGGGGAGCTGTTTTTT. V gene TRBV7-9 combines with J gene TRBJ2-2; possible D gene TRBD1, 5 bases. The germline CDR1 and CDR2 sequences are SEHNR and FQNEAQ (reference sequence). The CDR3 spans 15 residues. V lost 7 bases to trimming and J lost 0 bases, with 12 bases between them.

The CDR3 loop reads CASSHPTSLEQYF. The CDR3 DNA is TGTGCCAGCAGCCACCCGACTAGCCTCGAGCAGTACTTC. This chain links TRBV5-5 with TRBJ2-7; 7 nucleotides align to TRBD2. With V trimmed by 4 bases and J by 6 bases, 7 bases remained unmatched. CDR1 and CDR2 (germline): SGHKS, YYEKEE (reference sequence). The CDR3 extends over 13 amino acids.

V usage is TRBV6-1 and J usage is TRBJ2-1; D possibly uses TRBD1 or TRBD2 (5 bases each). The V gene's germline CDR1 is MNHNS and CDR2 SASEGT. The CDR3 has 14 amino acids. V gave up 3 bases and J gave up 7 bases, with 13 bases separating them. The CDR3 region has the DNA TGTGCCAGCAGTGACTGGAGAGGGGTGAATGAGCAGTTCTTC. It translates to CASSDWRGVNEQFF.

In this sample, this clonotype turned up many times. The chain is built from TRBV9 and TRBJ2-7; tentatively, D is TRBD1 or TRBD2 (5 bases each). Germline CDR1 is SGDLS and CDR2 is YYNGEE. The CDR3 has 13 amino acids. Trimming took off 4 bases at V and 6 bases at J, with 14 bases between the two ends. The CDR3 loop is CASSSGPPGEQYF. The CDR3 DNA is TGTGCCAGCAGCTCGGGACCGCCCGGCGAGCAGTACTTC.

The table lists this clonotype with many counts. The chain couples TRBV5-1 to TRBJ1-2; no firm D call. Trimming removed 0 bases at V and 0 bases at J, with 6 bases between. In germline, CDR1 is SGHRS, CDR2 YFSETQ. The CDR3 has 14 amino acids. The CDR3 loop reads CASSLAWTNYGYTF. In nucleotides, the CDR3 is TGCGCCAGCAGCTTGGCCTGGACTAACTATGGCTACACCTTC.

This clonotype was observed many times. The chain joins TRBV7-2 to TRBJ2-1; 9 bases are a match to TRBD2. The V segment lost 1 base and the J segment 9 bases; nucleotides outside the gene matches: 4. Per the germline V gene, CDR1 is SGHTA and CDR2 is FQGNSA. This CDR3 spans 14 amino acids. This chain's CDR3 is CASSLVAAGGEQFF. In nucleotides, the CDR3 is TGTGCCAGCAGCTTAGTTGCAGCGGGAGGTGAGCAGTTCTTC.

A remark on this clonotype: Possible read error: a much larger clone is one base away. The chain has TRBV5-4 and TRBJ2-7; D call uncertain. Trimming removed 5 bases at V and 7 bases at J, with 25 bases between. The CDR3 runs 16 residues. Per the germline V gene, CDR1 is SGHNT and CDR2 is YYREEE (reference sequence). In DNA form, the CDR3 reads TGTGCCAGCAGTCTCCCCCCGCTCCATAGCCACAATGAGCAGTACTTC. Its translation is CASSLPPLHSHNEQYF. Full variable domain (missing parts from reference TRBV5-4 and TRBJ2-7): ETGVTQSPTHLIKTRGQQVTLRCSSQSGHNTVSWYQQALGQGPQFIFQYYREEENGRGNFPPRFSGLQFPNYSSELNVNALELDDSALYLCASSLPPLHSHNEQYFGPGTRLTVT.

There are many counts of this clonotype. The V gene is TRBV24-1, the J gene TRBJ2-1; 7 bases are a match to TRBD1. Germline values: CDR1 KGHDR, CDR2 SFDVKD. V gave up 0 bases and J gave up 0 bases; unmatched junction bases: 1. The CDR3 totals 16 residues. CDR3 sequence reads: CATSDLGDSSYNEQFF. In nucleotides, the CDR3 is TGTGCCACCAGTGATTTGGGGGACAGCTCCTACAATGAGCAGTTCTTC.

This chain joins TRBV9 and TRBJ2-2; perhaps TRBD1 as D (6 bases). CDR3 length: 14 residues. The V end was cut by 4 bases, the J end by 6 bases, with 13 bases between. The germline CDR1 and CDR2 sequences are SGDLS and YYNGEE. This CDR3 reads CASSPTGSPGELFF. The DNA for the CDR3 is TGTGCCAGCAGCCCTACAGGGTCACCCGGGGAGCTGTTTTTT.

The sample holds many counts of this clonotype. V gene TRBV7-8 combines with J gene TRBJ2-1; 7 nucleotides match TRBD1. This CDR3 region has 18 residues. Per germline, CDR1 SGHVS and CDR2 FQNEAQ. The V gene end was trimmed by 2 bases and the J gene end by 0 bases; junction bases not matched to a gene: 10. The CDR3, as DNA: TGTGCCAGCAGCTTATGGGTCACCGGGACAGACTCCTACAATGAGCAGTTCTTC. Residues: CASSLWVTGTDSYNEQFF.

This clonotype turned up a few times. This chain uses TRBV6-1 with TRBJ1-5, with 7 bases aligning to TRBD1. The CDR3 has 15 amino acids. J lost 3 bases, V lost 7 bases, and 9 bases had no gene match. Germline CDR1 and CDR2: MNHNS and SASEGT. CDR3 coding DNA: TGTGCCAGCAACTTGGACAGGCGGAACAATCAGCCCCAGCATTTT. Translating gives CASNLDRRNNQPQHF.